This TCR beta chain was identified during a study of T cell responses to AZD1222 COVID-19 vaccine. TCRdb's table, derived via immunoSEQ multiplex PCR, lists solely in-frame clones and lacks some. The repertoire has 60,000 to 80,000 clones, 85% of them found once; the top ten carry roughly 19%. Worth noting for this clone: What it binds is unknown.

Germline V gene data show CDR1 as SGHVS and CDR2 as FQNEAQ. V dropped 5 bases and J dropped 3 bases, with 13 bases sitting between them. The CDR3 runs 14 residues. Study outcomes and limitations: When two AZD1222 doses had been given, Spike-specific TCR breadth and depth rose. A mostly white British donor set with more females was recruited, and clonal diversity was possibly underestimated. The study identified only six AZD1222 recipients as seropositive at baseline.

The TCR was taken from an adult in good health. The sequencing used peripheral blood, collected on day 0 of AZD1222 vaccination. The chain is built from TRBV7-8 and TRBJ1-1; TRBD1 is a possible D gene (6 bases). The CDR3 region is CASSAQGGDTEAFF. The DNA of the CDR3 is TGTGCCAGCAGCGCCCAAGGGGGGGACACTGAAGCTTTCTTT.